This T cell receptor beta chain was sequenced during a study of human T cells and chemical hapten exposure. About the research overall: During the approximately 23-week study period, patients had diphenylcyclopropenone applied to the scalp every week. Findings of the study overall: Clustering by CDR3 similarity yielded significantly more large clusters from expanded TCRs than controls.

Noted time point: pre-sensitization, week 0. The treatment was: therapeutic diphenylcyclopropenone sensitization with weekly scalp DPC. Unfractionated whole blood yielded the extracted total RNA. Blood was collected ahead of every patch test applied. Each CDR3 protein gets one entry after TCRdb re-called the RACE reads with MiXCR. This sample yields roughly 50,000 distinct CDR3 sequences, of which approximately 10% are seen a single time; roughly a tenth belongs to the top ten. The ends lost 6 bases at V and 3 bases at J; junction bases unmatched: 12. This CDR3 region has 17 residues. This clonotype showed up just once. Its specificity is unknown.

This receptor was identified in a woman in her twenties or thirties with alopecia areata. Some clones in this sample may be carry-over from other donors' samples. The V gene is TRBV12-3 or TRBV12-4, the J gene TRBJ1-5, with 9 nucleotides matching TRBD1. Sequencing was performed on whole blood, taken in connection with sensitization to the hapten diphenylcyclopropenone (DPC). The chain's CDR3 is CASRMGTGGNDNQPQHF. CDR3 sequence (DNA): TGTGCCAGCAGGATGGGAACAGGGGGCAATGACAATCAGCCCCAGCATTTT.